This entry features one T cell receptor beta chain sequence. This sample was taken from a study of cytomegalovirus exposure and HLA in healthy donors. Both 60 Vbeta primers and 13 Jbeta primers went into the PCR. Profiled with immunoSEQ multiplex PCR; TCRdb holds only in-frame clones, not every one. The sample records some 140,000 clones, 80% being singletons. This clonotype was sampled from a man aged 25 to 40 in good health and CMV-seropositive. Sequenced: PBMCs.

CDR3 loop: CASSLRTQTYEQYF. CDR3 in DNA: TGCGCCAGCAGCCTCAGGACACAAACCTACGAGCAGTACTTC. V gene TRBV5-1 combines with J gene TRBJ2-7; perhaps TRBD1 as D (5 bases). The CDR3 is 14 amino acids. Germline values: CDR1 SGHRS, CDR2 YFSETQ. The V gene lost 4 bases and the J gene lost 2 bases, with 13 bases spanning the gap.